This is a list of T cell receptor beta chains from one sample in a study of T cell responses to AZD1222 COVID-19 vaccine. The assay was immunoSEQ multiplex PCR, and TCRdb's table has in-frame clones only and misses some. The sample shows 85,000 to 100,000 clones, approximately 91% of them seen only once. Sequences were derived from peripheral blood, sampled 28 days after the second AZD1222 dose. The receptors were sampled from an adult who received the AZD1222 COVID-19 vaccine. The CDR3 runs from the conserved cysteine through the conserved F or W. A D gene is named only where the DNA matches it firmly. Clone size is shown for a subset of rows, as once, few, many or a class of expanded clone.

J gene,clone size,V gene,D gene,CDR3 protein,CDR3 DNA
TRBJ2-5,.,TRBV5-1,.,CASSSGTSRETQYF,TGCGCCAGCAGCTCCGGGACAAGCCGAGAGACCCAGTACTTC
TRBJ2-7,once,TRBV7-2,.,CASSLAGGPYEQYF,TGTGCCAGCAGCTTAGCCGGGGGGCCCTACGAGCAGTACTTC
TRBJ2-3,.,TRBV3-1/TRBV3-2,TRBD2,CASSPLSGGSTDTQYF,TGTGCCAGCAGCCCCCTTTCGGGGGGGAGCACAGATACGCAGTATTTT
TRBJ1-3,.,TRBV19,.,CASSTEKISGNTIYF,TGTGCCAGTAGTACCGAGAAGATTTCTGGAAACACCATATATTTT
TRBJ2-1,.,TRBV29-1,.,CSASQGPYNEQFF,TGCAGCGCGTCTCAGGGCCCTTACAATGAGCAGTTCTTC
TRBJ1-4,.,TRBV19,.,CASKWGLGGNEKLFF,TGTGCCAGTAAATGGGGCTTAGGGGGAAATGAAAAACTGTTTTTT
TRBJ1-1,.,TRBV7-8,.,CASRKQAGVNTEAFF,TGTGCCAGCCGTAAGCAGGCGGGGGTCAACACTGAAGCTTTCTTT
TRBJ2-1,.,TRBV6-5,.,CASSYGTFPLVTEQFF,TGTGCCAGCAGTTATGGAACTTTCCCCCTTGTCACTGAGCAGTTCTTC
TRBJ2-3,.,TRBV3-1/TRBV3-2,TRBD2,CATKLAGGPVDTQYF,TGTGCCACCAAACTAGCGGGGGGGCCGGTGGATACGCAGTATTTT
TRBJ1-1,.,TRBV2,.,CASSEMSHGTEAFF,TGTGCCAGCAGTGAGATGAGCCATGGTACTGAAGCTTTCTTT
TRBJ1-5,.,TRBV10-1,.,CASRGHQPQHF,TGCGCCAGCAGAGGACACCAGCCCCAGCATTTT
TRBJ2-1,.,TRBV29-1,.,CSAEGVGGSYNEQFF,TGCAGCGCAGAAGGTGTGGGGGGTTCCTACAATGAGCAGTTCTTC
TRBJ1-2,.,TRBV19,TRBD1,CASSLAGQGGYGYTF,TGTGCCAGTAGCCTGGCGGGACAGGGTGGCTATGGCTACACCTTC
TRBJ1-1,once,TRBV27,TRBD1,CASSNRGMNTEAFF,TGTGCCAGCAGTAACAGGGGAATGAACACTGAAGCTTTCTTT
TRBJ2-6,.,TRBV7-8,.,CASSFLLGLSSGANVLTF,TGTGCCAGCAGCTTCCTATTGGGTCTTAGCTCTGGGGCCAACGTCCTGACTTTC
TRBJ2-7,.,TRBV25-1,.,CASSTAGLYQYF,TGTGCCAGCAGTACCGCAGGGCTCTATCAGTACTTC
TRBJ1-1,.,TRBV30,.,CAWDHTGEEAFF,TGTGCCTGGGACCATACGGGGGAGGAAGCTTTCTTT
TRBJ1-5,.,TRBV9,.,CASSARVLGSNQPQHF,TGTGCCAGCAGCGCCCGGGTCTTGGGGTCCAATCAGCCCCAGCATTTT
TRBJ1-1,once,TRBV5-1,.,CASSLSVMNTEAFF,TGCGCCAGCAGCTTGTCAGTTATGAACACTGAAGCTTTCTTT
TRBJ1-2,.,TRBV5-4,.,CASSGRVAAGYTF,TGTGCCAGCAGCGGTCGAGTAGCTGCAGGCTACACCTTC
TRBJ1-5,.,TRBV2,.,CASSDGGHSNQPQHF,TGTGCCAGCAGTGACGGGGGACATAGCAATCAGCCCCAGCATTTT